This T cell receptor (beta chain) was captured in a study of blood T cell repertoires in COVID-19. Study overall: Samples representing acute and convalescent COVID-19 were sourced from the United States, Italy and Spain. T cells, B-cell-depleted T cells, or PBMCs supplied cDNA or gDNA.

In germline, CDR1 is SGHNT, CDR2 YYREEE (reference sequence). V shed 4 bases and J 2 bases; nucleotides not matched to a gene: 7. The CDR3 is 16 residues long. Original methodology: Scientists estimated how many nucleated cells there were by amplifying reference gene primers. The method was immunoSEQ multiplex PCR; TCRdb's version includes in-frame clones alone and lacks a portion of them. That table gives V, J and clone size, and the DNA gave D and trimming. The sample lists approximately 170,000 clones, 88% occurring once. V is TRBV5-4 and J is TRBJ2-5; 11 bases agree with TRBD1. The sample was peripheral blood. The TCR was taken from a man between 50 and 59 years old who had recovered from COVID-19. CDR3 sequence: CASSQGDRGWQETQYF. For the CDR3, the DNA is TGTGCCAGCAGCCAGGGGGACAGGGGGTGGCAAGAGACCCAGTACTTC.